The subject of this entry is one TCR beta chain. This record comes from a study of T cell changes during pregnancy in multiple sclerosis. The assay was immunoSEQ multiplex PCR, and TCRdb's table has in-frame clones only and misses some. This repertoire shows 70,000 to 90,000 clones, just under 95% found once; its top ten account for less than 0.75%. Trimming at V came to 5 bases and at J to 0 bases, leaving 17 bases not matched to a gene. The germline CDR1 and CDR2 sequences are MNHEY and SMNVEV (reference sequence). The CDR3 has 21 residues. The sample here was peripheral blood, taken in the second trimester of pregnancy. This sequence joins TRBV27 and TRBJ2-3; 13 bases fit TRBD2. This TCR came from a female donor in good health, enrolled as a control in a pregnancy study. The CDR3 nucleotides are TGTGCCAGCAGTGCCCGACCCGTAGGAACTAGCGGGGGGGTAAGCACAGATACGCAGTATTTT. Amino acid sequence: CASSARPVGTSGGVSTDTQYF.